The 7 T cell receptor beta chains reported below all come from one sample, sequenced in a study of type 1 regulatory T cells. No antigen is known for these receptors. In TCRdb, the reads were re-called with MiXCR into one record per CDR3 protein. There are roughly 67,000 distinct CDR3 sequences in the sample; around 60% occur only once, and 7.6% lies in the top ten. Material: cultured T cells, either the whole culture or a sorted T cell fraction (not recorded which). The subset is: Tr1-enriched cell product generated in vitro against host alloantigens. The receptor set was obtained from a human donor in good health.

On this clonotype: Germline is not matched at one junction end, which may reflect a read error. This chain connects TRBV6-5 to TRBJ1-2; possibly TRBD1 for D (5 bases). The CDR3 spans 13 residues. Germline CDR1 is MNHEY and CDR2 is SVGAGI. Here the CDR3 reads CSSSYAGGEGYTF. The CDR3 DNA reads TGTTCCAGCAGTTACGCCGGGGGTGAGGGCTACACCTTC.

The chain links TRBV6-1 to TRBJ1-4; D not certain. The V gene lost 9 bases and the J gene lost 0 bases, with 11 bases spanning the gap. The V gene's germline CDR1 is MNHNS and CDR2 SASEGT. CDR3 length equals 14 residues. CDR3 amino acids: CASAGDATNEKLFF. DNA for the CDR3: TGTGCCAGTGCGGGTGATGCAACTAATGAAAAACTGTTTTTT.

The chain carries TRBV28 and TRBJ2-4, with 7 bases identical to TRBD2. This CDR3 is 16 amino acids long. The V segment lost 5 bases and the J segment 11 bases; nucleotides outside the gene matches: 18. In germline, CDR1 is MDHEN, CDR2 SYDVKM. CDR3 coding DNA: TGTGCCAGCAGTCCACAGATCGCGGGAGTGGACTTTCTTCAGTACTTC. It codes for CASSPQIAGVDFLQYF.

This clonotype was detected only a few times. The V gene is TRBV10-1, the J gene TRBJ2-2; TRBD1 might be the D (6 bases). The CDR3 consists of 16 residues. Trimming pared 0 bases from V and 3 bases from J, leaving 11 bases between. The germline V gene has CDR1 WNHNN and CDR2 SYGVQD (reference sequence). CDR3 region: CASSESSRGYTGELFF. The CDR3 DNA is TGCGCCAGCAGTGAGTCCAGCAGGGGATACACCGGGGAGCTGTTTTTT.

The rearrangement links TRBV7-9 to TRBJ2-1, with 7 bases aligning to TRBD1. Trimming at V came to 3 bases and at J to 6 bases, leaving 11 bases not matched to a gene. Germline lookup yields CDR1 SEHNR and CDR2 FQNEAQ (reference sequence). This CDR3 spans 16 amino acids. The DNA for the CDR3 is TGTGCCAGCAGCTTTACAGGGGTGGAGATCGGCAATGAGCAGTTCTTC. Translation: CASSFTGVEIGNEQFF.

This chain links TRBV9 with TRBJ1-4; D gene ambiguous. The CDR3 is 13 residues long. Trimming left V 0 bases short and J 10 bases short, with 10 bases between. CDR1 is SGDLS and CDR2 is YYNGEE in the germline V gene. The CDR3 coding sequence is TGTGCCAGCAGCGTAGTCAACTCTGGAAAACTGTTTTTT. Residues: CASSVVNSGKLFF.

The sample holds a few counts of this clonotype. The chain combines TRBV6-1 with TRBJ2-5; unclear D gene. Trimming left V 7 bases short and J 5 bases short, with 17 bases between. The CDR3 has 14 amino acids. CDR1 and CDR2 from the germline V gene are MNHNS and SASEGT. DNA for the CDR3: TGTGCCAGCACCGTAGAGCAGAGAACCGAGACCCAGTACTTC. Amino acid sequence: CASTVEQRTETQYF.